Sequencing of this TCR beta chain was carried out in a study of shared clonotypes between healthy human individuals. This CDR3 region has 14 residues. Trimming took 6 bases from V and 0 from J, leaving 10 bases between them. Germline CDR1 reads MDHEN; CDR2 reads SYDVKM. The input for sorted-subset replicate PCRs was about 200 ng DNA, some 30,000 T cell genomes. Original methodology: From ImmunoSEQ came sequences covering only the junction and carrying no quality scores, so filtering differed. The assay was immunoSEQ multiplex PCR, and TCRdb's table has in-frame clones only and misses some. V, J and clone size are those of that table, while D and trimming were read from the DNA. Of about 2.2 million clones listed, about 94% are singletons. About this clone itself: Its cognate antigen is unknown.

The naive CD8 fraction comprised CD45RO-negative cells positively selected for CCR7 and excluded terminally differentiated effector memory CD45RA+ cells. Whole-study results and caveats: Clonotype sharing among donors likely depends on sequencing depth. Across subsets, estimated richness was generally greater for naive than for memory populations.

The TCR originated in a man aged 18 to 29 in good health. Some clones in this sample may be carry-over from other donors' samples. Sequenced material: naive CD8+ T cells from PBMCs. The chain recombines TRBV28 with TRBJ2-3; a weak D match, TRBD2 (5 bases). Written as DNA, the CDR3 is TGTGCCAGCAGGGGGAGCGCTAGCACAGATACGCAGTATTTT. This codes for CASRGSASTDTQYF.